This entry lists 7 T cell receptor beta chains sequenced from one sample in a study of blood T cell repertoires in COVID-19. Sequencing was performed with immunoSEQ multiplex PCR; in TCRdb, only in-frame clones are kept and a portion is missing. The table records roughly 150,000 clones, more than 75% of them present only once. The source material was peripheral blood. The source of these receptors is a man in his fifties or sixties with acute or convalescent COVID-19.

DNA for the CDR3: TGTGCCAGCAGCCCTAGCGGGACGACAGATACGCAGTATTTT. It yields the protein CASSPSGTTDTQYF. This chain uses TRBV3-1 (or the pseudogene TRBV3-2) with TRBJ2-3; 9 bases match TRBD2. J gave up 3 bases and V 4 bases, and 2 bases lay outside the gene matches. The CDR3 is made up of 14 amino acids. Germline V gene data show CDR1 as LGHDT and CDR2 as YNNKEL (reference sequence).

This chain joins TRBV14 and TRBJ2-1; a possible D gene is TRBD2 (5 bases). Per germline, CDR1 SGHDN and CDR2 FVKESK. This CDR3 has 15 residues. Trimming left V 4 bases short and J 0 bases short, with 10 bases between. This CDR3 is CASSLRGSSYNEQFF. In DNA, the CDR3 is TGTGCCAGCAGCCTGCGTGGGAGCTCCTACAATGAGCAGTTCTTC.

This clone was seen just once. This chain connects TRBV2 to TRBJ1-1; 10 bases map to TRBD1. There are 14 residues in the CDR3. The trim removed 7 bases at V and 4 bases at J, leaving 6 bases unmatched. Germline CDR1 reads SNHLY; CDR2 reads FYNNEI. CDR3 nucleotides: TGTGCCAGCACCGAAAGGACAGGGGGCACTGAAGCTTTCTTT. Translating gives CASTERTGGTEAFF.

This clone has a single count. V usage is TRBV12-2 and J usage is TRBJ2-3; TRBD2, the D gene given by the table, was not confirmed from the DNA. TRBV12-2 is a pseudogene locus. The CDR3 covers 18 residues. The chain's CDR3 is CASRLQDLSARNTDTQYF. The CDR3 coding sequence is TGTGCAAGTCGCCTCCAAGACCTCAGCGCTCGGAACACAGATACGCAGTATTTT.

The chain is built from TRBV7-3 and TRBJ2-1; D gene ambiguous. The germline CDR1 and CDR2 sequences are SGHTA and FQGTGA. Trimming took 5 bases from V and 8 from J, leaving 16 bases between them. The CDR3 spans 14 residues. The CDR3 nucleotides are TGTGCCAGCAGCCGGGTCCCATTTACTGATGAGCAGTTCTTC. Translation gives CASSRVPFTDEQFF.

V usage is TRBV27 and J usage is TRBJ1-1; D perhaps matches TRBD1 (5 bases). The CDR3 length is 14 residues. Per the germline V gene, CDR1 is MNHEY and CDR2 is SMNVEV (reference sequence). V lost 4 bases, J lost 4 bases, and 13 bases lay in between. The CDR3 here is CASSSPLRVTEAFF. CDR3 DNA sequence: TGTGCCAGCAGTTCCCCCCTCAGGGTCACTGAAGCTTTCTTT.

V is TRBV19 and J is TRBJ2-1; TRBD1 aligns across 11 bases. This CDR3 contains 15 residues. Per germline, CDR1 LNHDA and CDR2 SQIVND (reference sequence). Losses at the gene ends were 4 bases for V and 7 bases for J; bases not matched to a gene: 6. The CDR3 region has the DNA TGTGCCAGTAGTAGTAAGGGACAGGGGGTAAATGAGCAGTTCTTC. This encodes CASSSKGQGVNEQFF.